This is a list of T cell receptor beta chains from one sample in a study of beta chain features in type 1 diabetes. Method: immunoSEQ multiplex PCR; TCRdb's copy keeps in-frame clones and lacks some. The data contain about 930,000 clones, about 17% of them singletons. Specimen: naive CD4+ T cells from blood. The receptors originated from a woman between 18 and 30 years old in good health. Each CDR3 is given with its conserved first and last residue. The D gene is left open where the match is weak. Clone size appears in some rows only: once, few, many, or a class for an expanded clone.

v_gene	j_gene	d_gene	abundance	CDR3aa
TRBV5-6	TRBJ1-2	-	few	CASSLGEDDGYTF
TRBV7-2	TRBJ1-3	-	-	CASSFYQGNTIYF
TRBV7-2	TRBJ1-1	-	-	CASSFQGRMNTEAFF
TRBV27	TRBJ1-2	-	-	CASSFDRWYGYTF
TRBV28	TRBJ2-7	-	few	CASSLSTTEQYF
TRBV18	TRBJ1-6	-	-	CASSPREGNNNSPLHF
TRBV5-6	TRBJ2-7	TRBD2	few	CASSLTSGRIEQYF
TRBV28	TRBJ2-6	-	-	CASSPGRWGTGANVLTF
TRBV4-2	TRBJ2-3	TRBD2	-	CASSQPQGGIADTQYF
TRBV5-1	TRBJ2-3	TRBD2	few	CASRPGLAGSLKTDTQYF
TRBV19	TRBJ2-6	-	-	CASSIYGWVEGTGANVLTF
TRBV10-3	TRBJ2-7	-	few	CAISDSSEQYF
TRBV5-1	TRBJ1-1	-	-	CASKEQGWNTEAFF
TRBV18	TRBJ1-5	-	-	CASSTTGGLGQPQHF
TRBV6-1	TRBJ2-7	TRBD1	-	CATTDRGISHEQYF
TRBV5-1	TRBJ2-1	-	few	CASSLGGTLGNEQFF
TRBV6-6	TRBJ2-1	TRBD2	few	CASRRLAGLYNEQFF
TRBV7-2	TRBJ2-1	TRBD2	few	CASSQGLLAGGDEQFF
TRBV23-1	TRBJ1-5	-	few	CASSQGAVGGWNQPQHF
TRBV5-4	TRBJ2-1	-	few	CASSLRGSSYNEQFF
TRBV18	TRBJ2-2	TRBD2	-	CASSPRTSGRVVTGELFF
TRBV5-1	TRBJ2-1	-	few	CASRPTFRDKYNEQFF
TRBV27	TRBJ2-2	-	-	CASTFAGAGELFF
TRBV7-2	TRBJ1-1	-	-	CASSLQGGGTEAFF
TRBV10-3	TRBJ1-1	TRBD1	few	CAAKTGIGQHTEAFF
TRBV7-8	TRBJ2-2	TRBD2	-	CASSWGLAGGTGELFF
TRBV7-9	TRBJ1-4	-	-	CASSPNQGLEEKLFF
TRBV19	TRBJ2-5	-	-	CASSMTTPQETQYF
TRBV11-2	TRBJ2-2	-	few	CASSSYRGGANTGELFF
TRBV2	TRBJ1-4	-	few	CASSFTLGRDKEKLFF
TRBV5-4	TRBJ2-7	-	few	CASSFEGHSYEQYF
TRBV7-9	TRBJ2-7	TRBD2	-	CASSLGGTISYEQYF
TRBV7-2	TRBJ1-2	TRBD1	once	CASSAAGTGSGYTF
TRBV5-1	TRBJ2-2	TRBD1	once	CASKAGTGNTGELFF
TRBV4-3	TRBJ2-1	-	-	CASSQVLTQAVSYNEQFF
TRBV7-9	TRBJ2-3	TRBD1	few	CASSSTGVRFTDTQYF
TRBV7-9	TRBJ2-2	-	-	CASSRLVAGELFF
TRBV7-9	TRBJ1-2	-	-	CASSLDRGYTF
TRBV6-6	TRBJ2-1	TRBD2	-	CATAWLAGNNEQFF
TRBV5-5	TRBJ2-6	-	-	CASSSGANVLTF
TRBV7-2	TRBJ2-7	-	few	CASSLIRDAVYEQYF
TRBV7-2	TRBJ2-5	TRBD1	-	CASSSQQGQETQYF
TRBV6-5	TRBJ2-7	TRBD2	few	CASSYSWTSLTYEQYF
TRBV7-2	TRBJ2-7	-	few	CASSLVGSVYEQYF
TRBV2	-	-	-	CASSLQGYEQYF
TRBV7-9	TRBJ1-3	-	few	CASSWGSGNTIYF
TRBV28	TRBJ2-1	TRBD2	few	CASSYSLAGALNEQFF
TRBV7-3	TRBJ2-2	-	-	CASSTPDGELFF
TRBV7-2	TRBJ2-1	TRBD2	-	CASSLAQSSGSDEQFF
TRBV5-4	TRBJ1-2	TRBD1	-	CASSRGQGADGYTF
TRBV2	TRBJ2-2	TRBD2	-	CASLPIAGTGELFF
TRBV1	TRBJ1-1	-	once	CTSSHTDTEAFF
TRBV11-2	TRBJ2-7	TRBD2	few	CASSLTSIEQYF
TRBV5-6	TRBJ1-5	TRBD1	-	CASSSTGDFSNQPQHF
TRBV5-1	TRBJ2-7	-	few	CASSLDGSTYEQYF
TRBV2	TRBJ2-2	-	-	CASQYTGELFF
TRBV29-1	TRBJ2-1	TRBD2	few	CSVEVVSGRSYNEQFF
TRBV5-1	TRBJ2-1	-	few	CASRPDTGMGFIDEQFF
TRBV4-2	TRBJ2-2	-	-	CASSQDGVNTGELFF